Presented here are 18 T cell receptor beta chains from one specimen sequenced in a study of blood T cell repertoires in COVID-19. Sequencing used immunoSEQ multiplex PCR; TCRdb keeps in-frame clones, though not all of them. The sample has over 200,000 clones, around four fifths seen once; the top ten hold about 2.3%. Specimen: peripheral blood. These receptors came from a middle-aged woman with active or convalescent COVID-19.

The V and J genes are TRBV4-1 and TRBJ2-1; 8 positions agree with TRBD1. The CDR3 totals 17 residues. Germline loops: CDR1 MGHRA, CDR2 YSYEKL. The junction had 7 bases not matched to a gene; V was cut back by 0 bases and J by 3 bases. DNA for the CDR3: TGCGCCAGCAGCCAAGAGCCTCCGGGACAGGACTACAATGAGCAGTTCTTC. Its translation is CASSQEPPGQDYNEQFF.

This clone was seen only a few times. This chain uses TRBV7-2 with TRBJ1-3; tentatively, D is TRBD1 (5 bases). The germline V gene encodes CDR1 SGHTA and CDR2 FQGNSA. Trimming took off 4 bases at V and 0 bases at J, with 16 bases between the two ends. The CDR3 extends over 17 amino acids. This chain's CDR3 is CASSWGQGRLSGNTIYF. The DNA of the CDR3 is TGTGCCAGCAGCTGGGGTCAGGGTCGACTCTCTGGAAACACCATATATTTT.

This clone was recorded once. This chain connects TRBV6-6 to TRBJ2-3; maybe TRBD1 (5 bases). There are 14 residues in the CDR3. Germline assignment: CDR1 MNHNY and CDR2 SVGAGI (reference sequence). Trimming left V 5 bases short and J 5 bases short, with 14 bases between. CDR3: CASSPPSRVDTQYF. The DNA of the CDR3 is TGTGCCAGCAGTCCCCCCTCCAGGGTAGATACGCAGTATTTT.

V is TRBV6-5 and J is TRBJ1-3; D is possibly TRBD1 (6 bases). This CDR3 is built from 15 residues. Germline values: CDR1 MNHEY, CDR2 SVGAGI. The V and J ends lost 7 bases and 0 bases respectively, with 13 bases between them. The CDR3 DNA is TGTGCCAGCACCCGGGGACACTCCTCTGGAAACACCATATATTTT. This gives the protein CASTRGHSSGNTIYF.

CDR3 in amino acids: CASSHRYEQYF. Here the CDR3 DNA reads TGTGCCAGCAGCCATCGCTACGAGCAGTACTTC. The chain combines TRBV7-8 with TRBJ2-7; D is uncertain. Germline CDR1 SGHVS, CDR2 FQNEAQ. The CDR3 totals 11 residues. With 5 bases removed from V and 3 bases from J, the gap between germline ends came to 5 bases.

CDR3 loop: CASTTQGGYNEQFF. The CDR3 region has the DNA TGTGCCAGCACCACACAAGGGGGCTACAATGAGCAGTTCTTC. The chain combines TRBV13 with TRBJ2-1, with a possible D match to TRBD1 (6 bases). The V end lost 7 bases, the J end lost 3 bases, and 13 bases lay between the germline ends. This CDR3 has 14 residues. Germline CDR1 PRHDT, CDR2 FYEKMQ (reference sequence).

The genes are TRBV27 and TRBJ2-7, with 8 bases aligning to TRBD2. V dropped 3 bases and J dropped 0; count of bases not matched to a gene: 7. The germline gives CDR1 MNHEY, CDR2 SMNVEV (reference sequence). The CDR3 sequence is 16 residues long. In DNA, the CDR3 is TGTGCCAGCAGTTTCACATTAGCGGGGTACTCCTACGAGCAGTACTTC. This encodes CASSFTLAGYSYEQYF.

The CDR3 sequence is CASSQDTTGSNTGELFF. As DNA, the CDR3 is TGTGCCAGCAGCCAGGATACGACAGGGTCGAACACCGGGGAGCTGTTTTTT. The chain employs TRBV13 and TRBJ2-2; 7 nucleotides line up with TRBD1. Germline loops: CDR1 PRHDT, CDR2 FYEKMQ (reference sequence). The V segment lost 5 bases and the J segment 0 bases; nucleotides outside the gene matches: 9. The CDR3 is made up of 17 amino acids.

In its sample, this clone was seen a few times. CDR3 sequence reads: CASSVVVGRSNTEAFF. CDR3 coding DNA: TGTGCCAGCAGCGTAGTCGTTGGGAGATCGAACACTGAAGCTTTCTTT. The chain is built from TRBV9 and TRBJ1-1; D is uncertain. CDR3 length: 16 residues. V was pared by 0 bases and J by 1 base, with 13 bases between. Germline CDR1 and CDR2: SGDLS and YYNGEE. The full variable domain, its missing parts supplied by reference TRBV9 and TRBJ1-1, is DSGVTQTPKHLITATGQRVTLRCSPRSGDLSVYWYQQSLDQGLQFLIQYYNGEERAKGNILERFSAQQFPDLHSELNLSSLELGDSALYFCASSVVVGRSNTEAFFGQGTRLTVV.

V and J are TRBV7-2 and TRBJ2-3; 10 nucleotides align to TRBD2. The germline CDR1 and CDR2 sequences are SGHTA and FQGNSA. V trimming: 5 bases; J trimming: 3 bases; junction bases outside the gene matches: 8. CDR3 length: 16 amino acids. CDR3 coding DNA: TGTGCCAGCAGCCCCAGCGGGGGGGCCGGAACAGATACGCAGTATTTT. It specifies CASSPSGGAGTDTQYF. The entire variable domain, with the rest obtained from reference TRBV7-2 and TRBJ2-3, is as follows: GAGVSQSPSNKVTEKGKDVELRCDPISGHTALYWYRQSLGQGLEFLIYFQGNSAPDKSGLPSDRFSAERTGGSVSTLTIQRTQQEDSAVYLCASSPSGGAGTDTQYFGPGTRLTVL.

V gene TRBV6-5 combines with J gene TRBJ2-2, with 12 bases that match TRBD2. After removal of 4 bases from V and 8 bases from J, the junction contained 8 bases not matched to a gene. Germline V lookup: CDR1 MNHEY, CDR2 SVGAGI. There are 16 residues in the CDR3. For the CDR3, the DNA is TGTGCCAGCAGTTTCCGACTAGCGGGAGAGAGAGGGGAGCTGTTTTTT. Its protein is CASSFRLAGERGELFF.

About this clone itself: This may arise from a read error, as a much more abundant clone is one base away. The chain has TRBV11-2 and TRBJ1-4; the match to TRBD1 covers 7 bases. After removal of 1 base from V and 7 bases from J, the junction contained 0 bases not matched to a gene. CDR3 length: 13 residues. The V gene's germline CDR1 is SGHAT and CDR2 FQNNGV. The CDR3 protein is CASSLGQGEKLFF. In DNA form, the CDR3 reads TGTGCCAGCAGCTTAGGACAGGGTGAAAAACTGTTTTTT.

This chain joins TRBV6-6 and TRBJ1-5; D unresolved. Germline V gene data show CDR1 as MNHNY and CDR2 as SVGAGI (reference sequence). Trimming left V 6 bases short and J 0 bases short, with 12 bases between. This CDR3 has 15 amino acids. The chain's CDR3 is CASRTQTISNQPQHF. CDR3 DNA: TGTGCCAGCAGAACCCAAACTATTAGCAATCAGCCCCAGCATTTT.

This chain joins TRBV5-1 and TRBJ2-3; 8 bases align to TRBD2. Germline V gene lookup returns CDR1 SGHRS and CDR2 YFSETQ. Trimming removed 0 bases from V and 2 bases from J; junction bases left unmatched: 2. The CDR3 totals 15 residues. CDR3 bases: TGCGCCAGCAGCTTGGTTAGCGGGGCCACAGATACGCAGTATTTT. Its translation is CASSLVSGATDTQYF.

The V gene is TRBV7-3, the J gene TRBJ2-7, with 7 bases identical to TRBD2. The V and J ends lost 2 bases and 4 bases, in that order; junction bases with no gene match: 8. The CDR3 contains 15 residues. Germline values: CDR1 SGHTA, CDR2 FQGTGA. CDR3 in amino acids: CASSLETGGTYEQYF. Written as DNA, the CDR3 is TGTGCCAGCAGCTTAGAGACGGGAGGTACATACGAGCAGTACTTC.

The chain has TRBV19 and TRBJ1-1; D call uncertain. Trimming cost V 0 bases and J 2 bases, with 10 bases left between them. This CDR3 contains 15 residues. CDR1 and CDR2 (germline): LNHDA, SQIVND (reference sequence). The CDR3 nucleotides are TGTGCCAGTAGTATAGACGAGAGAATAAACACTGAAGCTTTCTTT. It yields the protein CASSIDERINTEAFF.

The chain combines TRBV7-9 with TRBJ1-1; D might be TRBD1 (5 bases). Germline V gene data show CDR1 as SEHNR and CDR2 as FQNEAQ (reference sequence). The CDR3 totals 15 residues. V gave up 1 base and J gave up 1 base, with 10 bases separating them. The CDR3 DNA follows: TGTGCCAGCAGCTTAGGCGGGGGTAAGAACACTGAAGCTTTCTTT. Translating it yields CASSLGGGKNTEAFF.

V is TRBV11-2 and J is TRBJ1-2; D gene uncertain. The CDR3 covers 16 residues. Per the germline V gene, CDR1 is SGHAT and CDR2 is FQNNGV. Between the trimmed V and J ends, which lost 5 bases and 2 bases, there was a span of 18 bases. The CDR3 protein is CASSPVRPSLNYGYTF. The CDR3 DNA follows: TGTGCCAGCAGCCCCGTGCGGCCTTCCCTAAACTATGGCTACACCTTC.